Following are 25 T cell receptor beta chains from one sample sequenced in a study of blood T cell repertoires in COVID-19. The table came from immunoSEQ multiplex PCR; TCRdb's copy has only in-frame clones and leaves some out. This table holds 450,000 or so clones, approximately 90% found once. Sequencing input: peripheral blood. Every receptor here comes from a man between 18 and 35 years old with COVID-19, enrolled during active disease.

The V gene is TRBV5-1, the J gene TRBJ1-6, with 7 bases aligning to TRBD1. J lost 11 bases, V lost 0 bases, and 8 bases had no gene match. This CDR3 has 15 residues. Germline CDR1 reads SGHRS; CDR2 reads YFSETQ. The CDR3 reads CASSLGQGSFTPLHF. CDR3 coding DNA: TGCGCCAGCAGCTTGGGACAGGGTTCGTTTACACCCCTCCACTTT. Looking up the rest from reference TRBV5-1 and TRBJ1-6 gives the full variable domain: KAGVTQTPRYLIKTRGQQVTLSCSPISGHRSVSWYQQTPGQGLQFLFEYFSETQRNKGNFPGRFSGRQFSNSRSEMNVSTLELGDSALYLCASSLGQGSFTPLHFGNGTRLTVT.

The chain combines TRBV24-1 with TRBJ1-1; TRBD1 aligns across 10 bases. V gave up 0 bases and J gave up 8 bases; unmatched junction bases: 8. The germline CDR1 and CDR2 sequences are KGHDR and SFDVKD. This CDR3 comprises 16 residues. CDR3 in DNA: TGTGCCACCAGTGATTTGAGGACAGGGGGGCTCCCCGAAGCTTTCTTT. Its translation is CATSDLRTGGLPEAFF.

V and J are TRBV7-8 and TRBJ2-5; TRBD2 agrees at 10 bases. The CDR3 is 17 residues long. Trimming at V came to 3 bases and at J to 4 bases, leaving 11 bases not matched to a gene. CDR1 is SGHVS, CDR2 FQNEAQ, per germline. The chain's CDR3 is CASSFSGGRDWVETQYF. In DNA, the CDR3 is TGTGCCAGCAGCTTTAGCGGGGGGCGCGATTGGGTAGAGACCCAGTACTTC.

This chain links TRBV27 with TRBJ2-1; D is possibly TRBD2 (5 bases). CDR1 and CDR2 from the germline V gene are MNHEY and SMNVEV (reference sequence). The CDR3 has 16 amino acids. V was trimmed by 4 bases and J by 4 bases, leaving 17 bases between them. CDR3 protein: CASSYGAAASYNEQFF. DNA of the CDR3: TGTGCCAGCAGTTACGGAGCGGCTGCCTCGTACAATGAGCAGTTCTTC.

V gene TRBV6-5 combines with J gene TRBJ1-2, with 10 bases identical to TRBD1. The CDR3 has 16 amino acids. Unmatched junction bases numbered 4, after V lost 2 bases and J lost 1 base. Germline V gene lookup returns CDR1 MNHEY and CDR2 SVGAGI. The CDR3 protein is CASSYVWDRGNYGYTF. The CDR3 bases are TGTGCCAGCAGTTACGTTTGGGACAGGGGTAACTATGGCTACACCTTC.

The chain recombines TRBV19 with TRBJ1-1; D is undetermined. Germline V gene lookup returns CDR1 LNHDA and CDR2 SQIVND (reference sequence). The ends were cut back, 0 bases at V and 5 bases at J, with 7 bases in the middle. The CDR3 has 13 amino acids. The CDR3 loop reads CASSIEWATEAFF. In DNA, the CDR3 is TGTGCCAGTAGTATAGAATGGGCGACTGAAGCTTTCTTT.

This clone was counted once. The V gene is TRBV9, the J gene TRBJ2-7; TRBD1 might be the D (5 bases). Per germline, CDR1 SGDLS and CDR2 YYNGEE. Trimming stripped 0 bases from V and 5 bases from J, with 15 bases between. The CDR3 is 15 residues long. DNA for the CDR3: TGTGCCAGCAGCGTAGCCGTCGGGCAGGGCCACGAGCAGTACTTC. It yields the protein CASSVAVGQGHEQYF.

Only a few counts were recorded for this clone. This chain links TRBV12-2 with TRBJ2-1; TRBD2 was called by the table and not checked on the DNA. TRBV12-2 is described as a pseudogene. The CDR3 consists of 14 residues. Written as DNA, the CDR3 is TGTGCAAGTCGCTTAAAGAGCGGGAACAATGAGCAGTTCTTC. It translates to CASRLKSGNNEQFF.

The chain links TRBV3-1 (or the pseudogene TRBV3-2) to TRBJ1-2, with D possibly TRBD1 on 5 matching bases. CDR1 and CDR2 (germline): LGHDT, YNNKEL (reference sequence). The CDR3 totals 12 residues. The ends were cut back, 4 bases at V and 6 bases at J, with 9 bases in the middle. CDR3 protein: CASSLGRDGYTF. Here the CDR3 DNA reads TGTGCCAGCAGCCTAGGCAGGGATGGCTACACCTTC.

V usage is TRBV5-4 and J usage is TRBJ2-7, with TRBD2 matching 13 bases. V shed 5 bases, J shed 1 base, and the junction held 3 bases outside the gene matches. Germline CDR1 reads SGHNT; CDR2 reads YYREEE (reference sequence). The CDR3 consists of 15 residues. CDR3 in amino acids: CASSQTSGRSYEQYF. CDR3 nucleotides: TGTGCCAGCAGTCAGACTAGCGGGAGGTCCTACGAGCAGTACTTC. The full variable domain, rest sourced from reference TRBV5-4 and TRBJ2-7, is ETGVTQSPTHLIKTRGQQVTLRCSSQSGHNTVSWYQQALGQGPQFIFQYYREEENGRGNFPPRFSGLQFPNYSSELNVNALELDDSALYLCASSQTSGRSYEQYFGPGTRLTVT.

The V call is TRBV15, the J call TRBJ2-1; D is undetermined. Trimming took 3 bases from V and 6 from J, leaving 6 bases between them. CDR1 and CDR2 (germline): LNHNV, YYDKDF (reference sequence). The CDR3 totals 12 residues. For the CDR3, the DNA is TGTGCCACCAGCAGGGCTAGCAATGAGCAGTTCTTC. Its protein is CATSRASNEQFF.

This sequence joins TRBV18 and TRBJ2-1, with a tentative D call TRBD2 (6 bases). Trimming shortened V by 4 bases and J by 6 bases, and 16 bases separated the two germline ends. The CDR3 sequence is 15 residues long. Germline assignment: CDR1 KGHSH and CDR2 LQKENI. The CDR3 sequence is CASSLGTGHLNEQFF. The CDR3 coding sequence is TGTGCCAGCTCACTAGGGACTGGCCACCTCAATGAGCAGTTCTTC.

The rearrangement links TRBV5-1 to TRBJ2-7; weak D call: TRBD1 (6 bases). The V gene lost 1 base and the J gene lost 3 bases, with 8 bases spanning the gap. CDR1 and CDR2 (germline): SGHRS, YFSETQ. The CDR3 runs to 13 residues. The chain's CDR3 is CASSLLQGYEQYF. The CDR3 DNA sequence: TGCGCCAGCAGCTTGCTACAGGGCTACGAGCAGTACTTC.

The chain links TRBV15 to TRBJ2-7, with 7 bases lining up with TRBD1. The CDR3 is 14 residues long. Trimming cost V 0 bases and J 2 bases; bases outside gene matches: 1. Germline-derived CDR1 and CDR2 are LNHNV and YYDKDF (reference sequence). The CDR3 spells CATSREGQAYEQYF. The CDR3 nucleotides read TGTGCCACCAGCAGAGAAGGACAGGCCTACGAGCAGTACTTC.

V is TRBV10-3 and J is TRBJ2-3; D remains ambiguous. The CDR3 sequence is 14 residues long. The V end lost 0 bases, the J end lost 6 bases, and 10 bases lay between the germline ends. Germline assignment: CDR1 ENHRY and CDR2 SYGVKD. The CDR3 here is CAISESRPGDTQYF. As DNA, the CDR3 is TGTGCCATCAGTGAGTCCCGACCCGGGGATACGCAGTATTTT.

The V call is TRBV11-2, the J call TRBJ2-5; TRBD1 matches at 8 bases. CDR1 SGHAT and CDR2 FQNNGV come from the germline V gene. With V trimmed by 4 bases and J by 1 base, 2 bases remained unmatched. The CDR3 consists of 14 residues. Here the CDR3 reads CASSWGTGQETQYF. The CDR3 bases are TGTGCCAGCAGCTGGGGGACAGGCCAAGAGACCCAGTACTTC.

This sequence joins TRBV20-1 and TRBJ2-7, with 9 positions matching TRBD1. Germline V gene sequence: CDR1 DFQATT, CDR2 SNEGSKA (reference sequence). V was pared by 3 bases and J by 2 bases, with 8 bases of the junction left unmatched. The CDR3 sequence is 15 residues long. For the CDR3, the DNA is TGCAGTGCTAGTGGACAGGGGAATGACGCCTACGAGCAGTACTTC. Its protein is CSASGQGNDAYEQYF.

The chain uses TRBV24-1 and TRBJ2-3; 11 nucleotides align to TRBD2. The germline gives CDR1 KGHDR, CDR2 SFDVKD. This CDR3 is built from 16 residues. V was pared by 1 base and J by 4 bases, with 3 bases of the junction left unmatched. CDR3 amino acids: CATSDFSGREADTQYF. CDR3 nucleotide sequence: TGTGCCACCAGTGATTTTAGCGGGAGGGAGGCAGATACGCAGTATTTT.

The rearrangement joins TRBV27 to TRBJ1-2; tentatively, D is TRBD1 (5 bases). This CDR3 comprises 13 residues. Germline CDR1 MNHEY, CDR2 SMNVEV (reference sequence). Trimming left V 2 bases short and J 5 bases short, with 9 bases between. Here the CDR3 reads CASSLGAGYGYTF. The DNA of the CDR3 is TGTGCCAGCAGTTTAGGGGCGGGGTATGGCTACACCTTC.

V gene TRBV6-5 combines with J gene TRBJ2-7; D is possibly TRBD2 (5 bases). Germline lookup yields CDR1 MNHEY and CDR2 SVGAGI. V dropped 6 bases and J dropped 3 bases, with 18 bases sitting between them. The CDR3 runs to 15 residues. CDR3: CASSSTRAEVYEQYF. The CDR3 DNA follows: TGTGCCAGCAGCTCTACGAGGGCAGAAGTCTACGAGCAGTACTTC.

The V gene is TRBV7-9, the J gene TRBJ2-7; 7 bases align to TRBD2. Germline trimming cut 3 bases from V and 2 bases from J; bases unmatched to any gene: 7. Germline V gives CDR1 SEHNR, CDR2 FQNEAQ (reference sequence). The CDR3 covers 15 residues. DNA of the CDR3: TGTGCCAGCAGCTTTTTGGGCGGGACTACCTACGAGCAGTACTTC. This codes for CASSFLGGTTYEQYF. Full variable domain (missing parts from reference TRBV7-9 and TRBJ2-7): DTGVSQNPRHKITKRGQNVTFRCDPISEHNRLYWYRQTLGQGPEFLTYFQNEAQLEKSRLLSDRFSAERPKGSFSTLEIQRTEQGDSAMYLCASSFLGGTTYEQYFGPGTRLTVT.

The chain recombines TRBV19 with TRBJ1-5; D perhaps matches TRBD1 (5 bases). V was pared by 5 bases and J by 4 bases, with 15 bases between. The germline CDR1 and CDR2 sequences are LNHDA and SQIVND (reference sequence). The CDR3 runs to 15 residues. The CDR3 reads CASSEDSNRNQPQHF. Here the CDR3 DNA reads TGTGCCAGTAGTGAGGATTCGAACAGGAATCAGCCCCAGCATTTT.

The chain combines TRBV12-5 with TRBJ1-3; perhaps TRBD1 as D (5 bases). The CDR3 is 13 amino acids. V was trimmed by 5 bases and J by 9 bases, leaving 14 bases between them. Germline loops: CDR1 LGHNT, CDR2 FRNRAP. Here the CDR3 DNA reads TGTGCTAGTGGTCCCGTCAGGGCGAGCACCATATATTTT. Translating gives CASGPVRASTIYF.

The chain links TRBV25-1 to TRBJ1-1; no firm D call. This CDR3 contains 10 residues. Trimming cost V 7 bases and J 10 bases, with 10 bases left between them. The germline V gene has CDR1 MGHDK and CDR2 SYGVNS. In DNA form, the CDR3 reads TGTGCCAGCACAGGTTACCGAGCTTTCTTT. This translates into CASTGYRAFF.

V is TRBV28 and J is TRBJ1-3, with a weak D call TRBD1 (5 bases). Trimming left V 4 bases short and J 0 bases short, with 10 bases between. The germline V gene has CDR1 MDHEN and CDR2 SYDVKM. This CDR3 is built from 15 residues. CDR3 region: CASSSVGLSGNTIYF. The CDR3 nucleotides read TGTGCCAGCAGTTCCGTGGGACTCTCTGGAAACACCATATATTTT.